This passage covers 4 T cell receptor beta chains from one sample sequenced in a study of T cell repertoires in cytomegalovirus infection. These receptors have no identified antigens. TCRdb called the reads again in MiXCR, with one record for every CDR3 protein. The sample yields 700,000 to 900,000 distinct CDR3 sequences, around 29% seen once. The sample here was cultured CD8+ T cells from PBMCs, taken from culture after CMV antigen stimulation. The receptors stem from a human donor in good health (CMV status not recorded). Some clones in this sample may be carry-over from other donors' samples.

The CDR3 sequence: CATSVLAGSGELFF. The CDR3, as DNA: TGTGCCACCAGTGTCTTAGCGGGGTCCGGGGAGCTGTTTTTT. The V gene is TRBV24-1, the J gene TRBJ2-2; TRBD2 matches at 8 bases. Germline V gives CDR1 KGHDR, CDR2 SFDVKD. V dropped 5 bases and J dropped 6; count of bases not matched to a gene: 4. This CDR3 is built from 14 residues.

This chain uses TRBV12-3 or TRBV12-4 with TRBJ1-5; D call uncertain. V was clipped by 10 bases and J by 0 bases, with 13 bases between them. CDR3 length equals 14 residues. The CDR3 nucleotides are TGTGCCACCTGGGCGGGCGGTAGCAATCAGCCCCAGCATTTT. This sequence encodes CATWAGGSNQPQHF.

The chain carries TRBV27 and TRBJ2-7, with TRBD1 identical over 7 bases. The CDR3 runs to 15 residues. Trimming cost V 5 bases and J 3 bases; bases outside gene matches: 10. Germline V gene sequence: CDR1 MNHEY, CDR2 SMNVEV (reference sequence). The CDR3 spells CASSLTGTEIYEQYV. CDR3 sequence (DNA): TGTGCCAGCAGTCTGACCGGGACAGAAATCTACGAGCAGTACGTC.

V is TRBV7-8 and J is TRBJ2-7; 7 bases agree with TRBD2. Trimming at V came to 9 bases and at J to 9 bases, leaving 8 bases not matched to a gene. CDR1 SGHVS and CDR2 FQNEAQ come from the germline V gene. This CDR3 has 11 residues. CDR3 residues: CASSSPGGQYF. DNA for the CDR3: TGTGCCAGTTCATCTCCGGGGGGGCAGTACTTC.